The clone carrying this T cell receptor (beta chain) appeared many times. The antigen is unknown. Molecules of cDNA were individually given unique molecular identifiers that were attached to them. TCRdb re-called the 5' RACE reads through MiXCR, storing one row per CDR3 protein. The sample lists about 38,000 distinct CDR3 sequences, 3.5% to 5% occurring once. Germline values: CDR1 DFQATT, CDR2 SNEGSKA (reference sequence). CDR3 size: 12 residues. V lost 4 bases and J lost 6, with 11 bases in between. These data are taken from a study of early T cells in non-severe SARS-CoV-2 infection. Study summary: Bulk RNA from unsorted whole blood was sequenced; chains were unpaired.

Findings and limits, study-wide: The matching step, a VDJdb search, favored anti-spike CD8 responses and missed private and CD4 specificities.

Source material: whole blood. The chain has TRBV20-1 and TRBJ2-3; a weak D match, TRBD2 (6 bases). The receptor was isolated from an adult who was a healthcare worker with PCR-confirmed SARS-CoV-2 infection or an uninfected control (not recorded which). CDR3 nucleotides: TGCAGTGCTAAACTAGCATCGGATACGCAGTATTTT. Protein: CSAKLASDTQYF.